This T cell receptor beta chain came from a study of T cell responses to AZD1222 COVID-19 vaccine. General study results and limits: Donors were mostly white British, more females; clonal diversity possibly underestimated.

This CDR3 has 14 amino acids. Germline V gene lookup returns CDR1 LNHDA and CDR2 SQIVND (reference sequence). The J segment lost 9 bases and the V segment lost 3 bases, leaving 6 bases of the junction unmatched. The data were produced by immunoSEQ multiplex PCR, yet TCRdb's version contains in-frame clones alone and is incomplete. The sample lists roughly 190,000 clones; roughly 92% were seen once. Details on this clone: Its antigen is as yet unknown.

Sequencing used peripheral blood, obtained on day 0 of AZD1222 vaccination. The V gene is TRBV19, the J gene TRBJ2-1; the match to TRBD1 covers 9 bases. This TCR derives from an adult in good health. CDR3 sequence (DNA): TGTGCCAGTAGTATCCCGACAGGGGGTAGTGAGCAGTTCTTC. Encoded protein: CASSIPTGGSEQFF.